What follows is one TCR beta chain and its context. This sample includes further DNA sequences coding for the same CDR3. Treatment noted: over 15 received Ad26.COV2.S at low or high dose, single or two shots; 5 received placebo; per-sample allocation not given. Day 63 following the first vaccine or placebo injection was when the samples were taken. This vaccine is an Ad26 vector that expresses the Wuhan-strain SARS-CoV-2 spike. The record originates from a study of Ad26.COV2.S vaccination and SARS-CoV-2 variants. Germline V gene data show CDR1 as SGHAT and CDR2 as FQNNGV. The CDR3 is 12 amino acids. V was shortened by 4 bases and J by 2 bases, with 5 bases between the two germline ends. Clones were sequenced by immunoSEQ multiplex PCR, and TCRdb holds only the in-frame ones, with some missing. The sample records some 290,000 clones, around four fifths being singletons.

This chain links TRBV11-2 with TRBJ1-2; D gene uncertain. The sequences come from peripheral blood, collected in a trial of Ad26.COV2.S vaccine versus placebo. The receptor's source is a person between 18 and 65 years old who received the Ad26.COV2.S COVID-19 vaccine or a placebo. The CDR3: CASSSRNYGYTF. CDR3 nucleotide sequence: TGTGCCAGCAGCTCCCGGAACTATGGCTACACCTTC.